This T cell receptor (beta chain) is from a study of cytomegalovirus exposure and HLA in healthy donors. Study details: Genetic ancestry analysis placed under 90% of the 398 donors that were genotyped in the Caucasian-associated cluster. The study, taken as a whole, reports: Prior analysis indicated that the majority of TCR beta V segments exhibited productivity approximately 90% or approximately 30% of the time.

As regards this clone: Its antigen is not known.

The study ran its PCR with 60 Vbeta and 13 Jbeta primers. The protocol was immunoSEQ multiplex PCR, while the TCRdb copy is restricted to in-frame clones and leaves out a portion. The table has 97,000 or so clones, roughly 70% seen once. The CDR3 is 14 amino acids. V lost 7 bases, J lost 5 bases, and 14 bases lay in between. Germline-derived CDR1 and CDR2 are ENHRY and SYGVKD. This clonotype was obtained from a man in his fifties in good health and CMV-seronegative. This chain links TRBV10-3 with TRBJ2-2; no clear D gene. Input material: PBMCs. In DNA form, the CDR3 reads TGTGCCATCACATCGACCCCTAGGACCGGGGAGCTGTTTTTT. It is translated as CAITSTPRTGELFF.